These 12 T cell receptor beta chains were all obtained from the same sample, sequenced in a study of T cells in localized non-small cell lung cancer. Some clones are missing from TCRdb's copy, which holds only in-frame ones; the method was immunoSEQ multiplex PCR. The sample carries 70,000 to 90,000 clones, 70% to 90% recorded once. Sample: peripheral blood, taken before any cancer treatment. These receptors all stem from a female donor older than 55 with stage I lung adenocarcinoma.

A few counts support this clone. The CDR3 region is CASRAGGSSNQPQHF. The CDR3 nucleotides read TGTGCCAGTAGGGCAGGGGGCTCGAGCAATCAGCCCCAGCATTTT. This chain uses TRBV19 with TRBJ1-5; 8 bases map to TRBD1. Losses at the gene ends were 6 bases for V and 1 base for J; bases not matched to a gene: 5. CDR1 and CDR2 (germline): LNHDA, SQIVND (reference sequence). The CDR3 runs to 15 residues.

This clone was detected ten times or more. The chain recombines TRBV6-1 with TRBJ2-7; 10 nucleotides align to TRBD2. The CDR3 runs to 15 residues. The J segment lost 3 bases and the V segment lost 3 bases, leaving 5 bases of the junction unmatched. Germline-derived CDR1 and CDR2 are MNHNS and SASEGT. The DNA of the CDR3 is TGTGCCAGCAGTGAGGAGGGACTAGCGCGCTACGAGCAGTACTTC. Protein sequence: CASSEEGLARYEQYF.

The chain has TRBV19 and TRBJ2-7; perhaps TRBD2 as D (6 bases). This CDR3 has 15 residues. Deletions cut 1 base from V and 1 base from J, with 11 bases between. Germline loops: CDR1 LNHDA, CDR2 SQIVND (reference sequence). CDR3 region: CASSIGRGRSYEQYF. Here the CDR3 DNA reads TGTGCCAGTAGTATAGGGAGGGGAAGGTCCTACGAGCAGTACTTC.

The V gene is TRBV30, the J gene TRBJ1-1; D might be TRBD1 (6 bases). This CDR3 region has 12 residues. Per the germline V gene, CDR1 is GTSNPN and CDR2 is SVGIG (reference sequence). V dropped 4 bases and J dropped 7 bases, with 13 bases sitting between them. CDR3 nucleotides: TGTGCCTGGACGCAGGGGAAGGGTGAAGCTTTCTTT. This translates into CAWTQGKGEAFF.

This clone was counted only a few times. CDR3 nucleotides: TGTGCCAGCAGTTACCCAGGGGGAGGTTCACCCCTCCACTTT. Translation: CASSYPGGGSPLHF. The chain joins TRBV6-6 to TRBJ1-6, with TRBD1 matching over 7 bases. The V and J ends lost 2 bases and 9 bases, in that order; junction bases with no gene match: 4. Per germline, CDR1 MNHNY and CDR2 SVGAGI (reference sequence). CDR3 length: 14 residues.

DNA for the CDR3: TGTGCCAGCAGCTTAGATGGAGGTGAAAAACTGTTTTTT. This sequence encodes CASSLDGGEKLFF. The V and J genes are TRBV7-9 and TRBJ1-4; D is undetermined. From germline, CDR1 is SEHNR and CDR2 FQNEAQ (reference sequence). Trimming took 1 base from V and 7 from J, leaving 7 bases between them. The CDR3 is 13 amino acids.

This chain links TRBV19 with TRBJ1-1; D perhaps matches TRBD1 (5 bases). The CDR3 length is 14 residues. Trimming stripped 2 bases from V and 1 base from J, with 8 bases between. Germline lookup yields CDR1 LNHDA and CDR2 SQIVND (reference sequence). CDR3 protein: CASSIRGRNTEAFF. The CDR3 coding sequence is TGTGCCAGTAGTATAAGGGGCCGGAACACTGAAGCTTTCTTT.

A word on this clone: This CDR3 is also generated by other DNA sequences in the sample. This sequence joins TRBV7-2 and TRBJ2-6, with no clear D. CDR1 SGHTA and CDR2 FQGNSA come from the germline V gene. This CDR3 is built from 15 residues. Deletions cut 4 bases from V and 0 bases from J, with 7 bases between. The CDR3 DNA is TGTGCCAGCAGCTATCGGTCCTCTGGGGCCAACGTCCTGACTTTC. Residues: CASSYRSSGANVLTF.

This clone was counted a single time. V and J are TRBV19 and TRBJ1-1, with D possibly being TRBD1 (6 bases). This CDR3 spans 15 amino acids. The germline CDR1 and CDR2 sequences are LNHDA and SQIVND (reference sequence). V gave up 6 bases and J gave up 5 bases, with 19 bases separating them. The CDR3 is CASSLMSGAPTEAFF. For the CDR3, the DNA is TGTGCCAGTAGCCTTATGTCGGGGGCGCCGACTGAAGCTTTCTTT.

The rearrangement links TRBV6-5 to TRBJ2-7; D gene ambiguous. The CDR3 is made up of 12 amino acids. V was shortened by 2 bases and J by 6 bases, with 8 bases between the two germline ends. The germline V gene encodes CDR1 MNHEY and CDR2 SVGAGI. The CDR3 here is CASSYPASEQYF. Here the CDR3 DNA reads TGTGCCAGCAGTTACCCGGCCTCCGAGCAGTACTTC.

CDR3 nucleotides: TGTGCCAGCAGCCAGGACTCCCCGCAGTACTTC. The encoded protein is CASSQDSPQYF. The chain employs TRBV7-9 and TRBJ2-7; perhaps TRBD2 as D (5 bases). The CDR3 totals 11 residues. V was pared by 5 bases and J by 9 bases, with 11 bases between. In germline, CDR1 is SEHNR, CDR2 FQNEAQ (reference sequence).

The chain couples TRBV6-6 to TRBJ1-1, with 7 bases fitting TRBD1. The V segment lost 5 bases and the J segment 5 bases; nucleotides outside the gene matches: 8. The germline gives CDR1 MNHNY, CDR2 SVGAGI (reference sequence). CDR3 length equals 14 residues. The CDR3 nucleotides read TGTGCCAGCAGTACACAGGGGTTCAAGACTGAAGCTTTCTTT. It encodes CASSTQGFKTEAFF.